The clone carrying this T cell receptor (beta chain) was counted many times. The antigen is undetermined. Each CDR3 protein is one row after TCRdb ran MiXCR on the multiplex PCR reads. The sample includes 150,000 or so distinct CDR3 sequences, around 33% seen only once; the top ten take roughly 3.8%. The sample originates from a study of breast tumors, draining lymph nodes, adjacent tissues. Regarding the study as a whole: Tumor and nontumor repertoires were significantly more similar in luminal-like than in basal-like breast cancer. Tumor T cell lymph node origin was a supported hypothesis, not proven. The data were judged consistent with most tumor T cells coming from lymph node and expanding in tumor.

The lymph nodes were axillary draining lymph nodes from breast cancer patients. CDR3 size: 15 residues. With 5 bases clipped from V and 0 bases from J, the junction kept 7 bases outside the gene matches. Germline V gives CDR1 SEHNR, CDR2 FQNEAQ (reference sequence). The chain links TRBV7-9 to TRBJ2-7; 7 bases agree with TRBD1. The receptor was derived from a female donor with breast cancer. Some clones in this sample may be carry-over from other donors' samples. The material sequenced was axillary lymph node tissue. CDR3 nucleotides: TGTGCCAGCAGCCCCAGGGGGATAAGCTCCTACGAGCAGTACTTC. Translation gives CASSPRGISSYEQYF.